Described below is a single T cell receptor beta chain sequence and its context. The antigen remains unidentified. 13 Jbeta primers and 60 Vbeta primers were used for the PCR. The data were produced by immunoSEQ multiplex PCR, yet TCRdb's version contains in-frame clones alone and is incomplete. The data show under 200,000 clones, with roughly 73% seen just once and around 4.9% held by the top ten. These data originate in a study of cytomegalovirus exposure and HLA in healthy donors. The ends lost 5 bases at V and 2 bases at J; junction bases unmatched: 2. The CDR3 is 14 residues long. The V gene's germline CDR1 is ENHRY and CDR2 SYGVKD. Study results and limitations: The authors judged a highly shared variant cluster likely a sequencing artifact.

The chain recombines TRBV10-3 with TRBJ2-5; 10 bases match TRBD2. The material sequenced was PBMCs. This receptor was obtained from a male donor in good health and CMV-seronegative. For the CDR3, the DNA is TGTGCCATCAGTAATAGCGGGGGGCAAGAGACCCAGTACTTC. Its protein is CAISNSGGQETQYF.